One sample yielded the 20 T cell receptor beta chains listed below, sequenced in a study of human T cells and chemical hapten exposure. TCRdb ran MiXCR on the RACE reads and lists one entry per CDR3 protein. This table holds about 120,000 distinct CDR3 sequences, roughly 13% found once. Stated time point: patch test 1, 2 weeks after DPC sensitization. Treatment: therapeutic diphenylcyclopropenone sensitization with weekly scalp DPC. Source: whole blood, taken in connection with sensitization to the hapten diphenylcyclopropenone (DPC). The receptors originated from a man between 18 and 29 years old with alopecia areata. Some clones in this sample may be carry-over from other donors' samples.

This clonotype was seen repeatedly, ten times or more. The chain employs TRBV5-1 and TRBJ2-2; D gene unclear. Germline lookup yields CDR1 SGHRS and CDR2 YFSETQ. V was shortened by 3 bases and J by 0 bases, with 12 bases between the two germline ends. This CDR3 contains 16 residues. The CDR3 sequence is CASSSRQNANTGELFF. The CDR3 coding sequence is TGCGCCAGCAGCTCCCGGCAGAACGCGAACACCGGGGAGCTGTTTTTT. The full variable domain, completed using reference TRBV5-1 and TRBJ2-2, is KAGVTQTPRYLIKTRGQQVTLSCSPISGHRSVSWYQQTPGQGLQFLFEYFSETQRNKGNFPGRFSGRQFSNSRSEMNVSTLELGDSALYLCASSSRQNANTGELFFGEGSRLTVL.

The V and J genes are TRBV11-2 and TRBJ2-4, with a possible D match to TRBD1 (5 bases). Germline CDR1 is SGHAT and CDR2 is FQNNGV. Trimming shortened V by 5 bases and J by 1 base, and 12 bases separated the two germline ends. CDR3 length: 15 amino acids. This CDR3 reads CASSTAGQAKNIQYF. CDR3 nucleotide sequence: TGTGCCAGCAGCACGGCAGGGCAGGCCAAAAACATTCAGTACTTC.

V and J are TRBV4-1 and TRBJ2-3, with D tentatively TRBD1 (6 bases). V lost 0 bases and J 4 bases, leaving 14 bases between the germline ends. This CDR3 comprises 16 residues. Germline V lookup: CDR1 MGHRA, CDR2 YSYEKL. The DNA of the CDR3 is TGCGCCAGCAGCCAAGAGGGGGCTAGACGAGCAGATACGCAGTATTTT. This codes for CASSQEGARRADTQYF.

This chain uses TRBV29-1 with TRBJ1-2, with D uncertain. This CDR3 region has 12 residues. The germline V gene encodes CDR1 SQVTM and CDR2 ANQGSEA. V was trimmed by 3 bases and J by 2 bases, leaving 7 bases between them. CDR3 in amino acids: CSVDPGNYGYTF. In nucleotides, the CDR3 is TGCAGCGTTGATCCAGGAAACTATGGCTACACCTTC. Together with reference TRBV29-1 and TRBJ1-2, the CDR3 gives the full variable domain: SAVISQKPSRDICQRGTSLTIQCQVDSQVTMMFWYRQQPGQSLTLIATANQGSEATYESGFVIDKFPISRPNLTFSTLTVSNMSPEDSSIYLCSVDPGNYGYTFGSGTRLTVV.

This clonotype was observed a handful of times. The chain recombines TRBV7-2 with TRBJ2-1; D may be TRBD2 (6 bases). Per germline, CDR1 SGHTA and CDR2 FQGNSA. The CDR3 has 15 amino acids. V was clipped by 2 bases and J by 2 bases, with 10 bases between them. The CDR3 DNA reads TGTGCCAGCAGCTTACTAGCGATTCCCTACAATGAGCAGTTCTTC. This codes for CASSLLAIPYNEQFF.

This clonotype turned up a few times. The chain couples TRBV9 to TRBJ1-5, with a tentative D call TRBD1 (5 bases). The CDR3 is 15 amino acids. Germline V gene lookup returns CDR1 SGDLS and CDR2 YYNGEE. Deletions cut 1 base from V and 4 bases from J, with 12 bases between. CDR3 bases: TGTGCCAGCAGCGTACGCGGACACCCTAATCAGCCCCAGCATTTT. Its protein is CASSVRGHPNQPQHF.

The rearrangement uses TRBV11-2 and TRBJ2-7; the D gene is possibly TRBD1 (5 bases). Germline V gives CDR1 SGHAT, CDR2 FQNNGV. CDR3 length: 15 amino acids. Trimming removed 6 bases from V and 6 bases from J, with 21 bases in between. The CDR3 DNA follows: TGTGCCAGCAGAGAACTTCAGGGTCTCGTCGGCGAGCAGTACTTC. It encodes CASRELQGLVGEQYF.

This chain links TRBV7-2 with TRBJ2-3; D unclear. The CDR3 totals 13 residues. Germline lookup yields CDR1 SGHTA and CDR2 FQGNSA. V lost 3 bases to trimming and J lost 3 bases, with 7 bases between them. The CDR3 region has the DNA TGTGCCAGCAGCTTGGCTCGTACAGATACGCAGTATTTT. Amino acid sequence: CASSLARTDTQYF.

CDR3 protein: CASSSGQGSYGYTF. The CDR3 nucleotides read TGCGCCAGCAGCTCCGGACAGGGGAGCTATGGCTACACCTTC. V gene TRBV5-1 combines with J gene TRBJ1-2, with 9 bases aligning to TRBD1. The germline gives CDR1 SGHRS, CDR2 YFSETQ. CDR3 size: 14 residues. V lost 3 bases, J lost 4 bases, and 4 bases stayed unmatched. Filled out from reference TRBV5-1 and TRBJ1-2, the complete variable domain reads KAGVTQTPRYLIKTRGQQVTLSCSPISGHRSVSWYQQTPGQGLQFLFEYFSETQRNKGNFPGRFSGRQFSNSRSEMNVSTLELGDSALYLCASSSGQGSYGYTFGSGTRLTVV.

This clonotype was observed a single time. The CDR3 spells CASSQGTREQYF. The CDR3 DNA sequence: TGTGCCAGCAGCCAGGGGACCCGCGAGCAGTACTTC. This chain joins TRBV3-1 and TRBJ2-7; the D call may be TRBD1 or TRBD2 (5 bases each). Looked up from germline, CDR1 is LGHDT and CDR2 is YNNKEL (reference sequence). V lost 3 bases and J 6 bases, leaving 9 bases between the germline ends. The CDR3 has 12 residues.

The table lists this clonotype with a few counts. The chain joins TRBV11-2 to TRBJ2-5, with D perhaps TRBD1 or TRBD2 (7 bases each). The germline V and J ends were trimmed by 0 bases and 2 bases, with 13 bases remaining between them. CDR3 length: 16 residues. CDR1 and CDR2 from the germline V gene are SGHAT and FQNNGV. CDR3 sequence reads: CASSLEAGTAQETQYF. In nucleotides, the CDR3 is TGTGCCAGCAGCTTAGAAGCGGGGACAGCACAAGAGACCCAGTACTTC.

This clonotype came up a few times. The CDR3 nucleotides are TGTGCCAGCAGCCAGGAGGTCCACTCACCCCTCCACTTT. Protein product: CASSQEVHSPLHF. The chain carries TRBV4-2 and TRBJ1-6; D uncertain. Trimming took 3 bases from V and 10 from J, leaving 10 bases between them. Germline V CDR1 and CDR2: LGHNA, YNFKEQ. CDR3 length: 13 residues.

The chain employs TRBV6-2 or TRBV6-3 and TRBJ2-2, with a possible D match to TRBD1 (6 bases). This CDR3 is 13 amino acids long. Germline V gene lookup returns CDR1 MNHEY and CDR2 SVGEGT. Trimming took 6 bases from V and 7 from J, leaving 12 bases between them. CDR3 coding DNA: TGTGCCAGCAGACCGACAGGAAACGGGGAGCTGTTTTTT. Its protein product is CASRPTGNGELFF.

This clonotype was detected a few times. The chain uses TRBV28 and TRBJ1-2; D is unresolved. V lost 8 bases, J lost 2 bases, and 9 bases lay in between. Per germline, CDR1 MDHEN and CDR2 SYDVKM. This CDR3 is built from 12 residues. CDR3: CASSDGNYGYTF. CDR3 nucleotide sequence: TGTGCCAGCTCCGACGGGAACTATGGCTACACCTTC.

Only a few counts were recorded for this clonotype. The chain recombines TRBV4-1 with TRBJ2-1; D ambiguous. The CDR3 runs to 13 residues. V was trimmed by 3 bases and J by 6 bases, leaving 9 bases between them. Germline CDR1 is MGHRA and CDR2 is YSYEKL. This chain's CDR3 is CASSHPGSNEQFF. CDR3 sequence (DNA): TGCGCCAGCAGCCATCCCGGTAGCAATGAGCAGTTCTTC.

The chain combines TRBV28 with TRBJ2-7; TRBD1 matches at 8 bases. Trimming took 6 bases from V and 3 from J; bases not matched to a gene: 4. This CDR3 has 13 amino acids. Looked up from germline, CDR1 is MDHEN and CDR2 is SYDVKM. Here the CDR3 reads CASRVTGGYEQYF. The DNA for the CDR3 is TGTGCCAGCAGAGTAACAGGGGGCTACGAGCAGTACTTC.

This clonotype occurred a few times. The rearrangement joins TRBV18 to TRBJ1-4, with D perhaps TRBD1 (6 bases). V lost 3 bases to trimming and J lost 7 bases, with 18 bases between them. The V gene's germline CDR1 is KGHSH and CDR2 LQKENI. The CDR3 is 16 residues long. The CDR3 spells CASSPRGRLVSEKLFF. The CDR3 DNA reads as TGTGCCAGCTCACCCAGGGGACGGCTCGTAAGTGAAAAACTGTTTTTT.

The V gene is TRBV29-1, the J gene TRBJ2-2; unclear D gene. The CDR3 extends over 10 amino acids. Trimming stripped 1 base from V and 6 bases from J, with 0 bases between. The germline CDR1 and CDR2 sequences are SQVTM and ANQGSEA. CDR3 amino acids: CSVEAGELFF. CDR3 DNA: TGCAGCGTTGAAGCCGGGGAGCTGTTTTTT.

This clonotype was counted between two and nine times. This chain links TRBV11-2 with TRBJ2-5; maybe TRBD1 (6 bases). Germline V CDR1 and CDR2: SGHAT, FQNNGV. V lost 3 bases, J lost 2 bases, and 13 bases lay in between. The CDR3 is made up of 15 amino acids. In DNA, the CDR3 is TGTGCCAGCAGCTTTCGCAAGGACAGACAAGAGACCCAGTACTTC. Protein: CASSFRKDRQETQYF.

This clonotype appeared a few times. The junction does not match germline at one end; this may be a read error. The chain couples TRBV27 to TRBJ2-5; 9 nucleotides agree with TRBD2. Germline V gene sequence: CDR1 MNHEY, CDR2 SMNVEV (reference sequence). This CDR3 is 16 amino acids long. This chain's CDR3 is CASGSVLAGEQDTQYF. CDR3 nucleotide sequence: TGTGCCAGCGGGTCCGTCTTAGCGGGGGAGCAAGATACCCAGTACTTC.